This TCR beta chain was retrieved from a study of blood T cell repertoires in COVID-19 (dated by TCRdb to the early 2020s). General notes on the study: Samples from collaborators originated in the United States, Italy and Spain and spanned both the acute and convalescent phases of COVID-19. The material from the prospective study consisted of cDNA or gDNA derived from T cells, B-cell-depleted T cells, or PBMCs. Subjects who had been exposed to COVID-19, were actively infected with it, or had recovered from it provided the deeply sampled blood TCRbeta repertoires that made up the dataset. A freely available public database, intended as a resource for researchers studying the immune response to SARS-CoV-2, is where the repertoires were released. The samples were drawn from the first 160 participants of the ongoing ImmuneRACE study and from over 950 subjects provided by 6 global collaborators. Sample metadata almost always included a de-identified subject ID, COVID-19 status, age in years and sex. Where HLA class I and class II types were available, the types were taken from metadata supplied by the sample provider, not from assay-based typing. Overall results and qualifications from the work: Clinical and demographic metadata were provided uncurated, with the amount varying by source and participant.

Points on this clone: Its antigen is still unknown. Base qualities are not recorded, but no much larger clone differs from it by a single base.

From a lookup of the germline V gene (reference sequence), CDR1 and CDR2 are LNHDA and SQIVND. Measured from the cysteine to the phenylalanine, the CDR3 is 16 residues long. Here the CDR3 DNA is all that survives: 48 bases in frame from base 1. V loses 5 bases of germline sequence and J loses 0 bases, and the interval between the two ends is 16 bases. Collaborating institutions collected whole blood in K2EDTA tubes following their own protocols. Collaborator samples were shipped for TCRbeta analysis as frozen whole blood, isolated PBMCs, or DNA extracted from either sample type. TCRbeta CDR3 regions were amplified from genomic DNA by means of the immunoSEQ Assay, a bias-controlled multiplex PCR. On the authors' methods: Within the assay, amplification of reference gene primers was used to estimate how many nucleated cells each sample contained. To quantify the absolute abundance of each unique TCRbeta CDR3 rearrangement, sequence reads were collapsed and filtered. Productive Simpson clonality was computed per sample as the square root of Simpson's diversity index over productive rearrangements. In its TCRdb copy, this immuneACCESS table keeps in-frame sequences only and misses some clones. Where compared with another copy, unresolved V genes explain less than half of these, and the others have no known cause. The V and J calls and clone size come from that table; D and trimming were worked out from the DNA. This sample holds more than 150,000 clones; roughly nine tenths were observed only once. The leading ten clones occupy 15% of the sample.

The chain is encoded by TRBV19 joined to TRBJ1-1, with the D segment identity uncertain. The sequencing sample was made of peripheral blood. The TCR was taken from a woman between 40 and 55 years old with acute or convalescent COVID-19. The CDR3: CASSGRFGEMNTEAFF. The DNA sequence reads TGTGCCAGTAGTGGACGTTTCGGGGAAATGAACACTGAAGCTTTCTTT.